These 22 T cell receptor beta chains were all obtained from the same sample, sequenced in a study of cytomegalovirus exposure and HLA in healthy donors. Assay used: immunoSEQ multiplex PCR; TCRdb lists only in-frame clones, some missing. This table has about 330,000 clones, around 86% appearing once. The sample consisted of PBMCs. These TCRs come from a woman between 18 and 30 years old in good health and CMV-seronegative.

V is TRBV2 and J is TRBJ1-2, with TRBD1 as a possible D gene (6 bases). V lost 7 bases and J 6 bases, leaving 21 bases between the germline ends. The germline V gene has CDR1 SNHLY and CDR2 FYNNEI. The CDR3 is 15 amino acids. The CDR3 is CASKMPGPAGDGYTF. DNA of the CDR3: TGTGCCAGCAAGATGCCCGGACCAGCAGGGGATGGCTACACCTTC.

The gene calls are TRBV7-2 and TRBJ2-2; D gene unclear. The CDR3 runs to 14 residues. Germline assignment: CDR1 SGHTA and CDR2 FQGNSA. Between the trimmed V and J ends, which lost 3 bases and 2 bases, there was a span of 7 bases. The CDR3 spells CASSFSGNTGELFF. CDR3 nucleotide sequence: TGTGCCAGCAGCTTCAGTGGTAACACCGGGGAGCTGTTTTTT.

V usage is TRBV7-9 and J usage is TRBJ1-5; D unclear. CDR3 length: 13 residues. V was cut by 5 bases and J by 5 bases, with 10 bases left in between. Germline V gene sequence: CDR1 SEHNR, CDR2 FQNEAQ (reference sequence). The DNA of the CDR3 is TGTGCCAGCAGCCTCGGGGTGGATCAGCCCCAGCATTTT. Protein sequence: CASSLGVDQPQHF. Full variable domain (rest looked up from reference TRBV7-9 and TRBJ1-5): DTGVSQNPRHKITKRGQNVTFRCDPISEHNRLYWYRQTLGQGPEFLTYFQNEAQLEKSRLLSDRFSAERPKGSFSTLEIQRTEQGDSAMYLCASSLGVDQPQHFGDGTRLSIL.

The chain recombines TRBV6-5 with TRBJ2-7, with 8 bases that match TRBD2. Germline V lookup: CDR1 MNHEY, CDR2 SVGAGI. The trim removed 5 bases at V and 6 bases at J, leaving 6 bases unmatched. The CDR3 is made up of 13 amino acids. This CDR3 is CASSTGLAGEQYF. The CDR3 nucleotides are TGTGCCAGCAGTACCGGACTAGCCGGCGAGCAGTACTTC.

This clone came up once. V gene TRBV7-3 combines with J gene TRBJ2-1; the match to TRBD1 covers 10 bases. The CDR3 has 13 amino acids. Trimming removed 6 bases from V and 7 bases from J; junction bases left unmatched: 3. Germline V gene lookup returns CDR1 SGHTA and CDR2 FQGTGA. Here the CDR3 DNA reads TGTGCCAGCAGAAGGACAGGGGGGAATGAGCAGTTCTTC. This translates into CASRRTGGNEQFF.

This clone was detected once. This sequence joins TRBV2 and TRBJ1-5, with a tentative D call TRBD1 (6 bases). This CDR3 has 17 amino acids. Deletions cut 7 bases from V and 4 bases from J, with 23 bases between. Germline V lookup: CDR1 SNHLY, CDR2 FYNNEI. The CDR3 spells CASTLSGVTTGNQPQHF. The CDR3 DNA follows: TGTGCCAGCACCCTAAGTGGCGTCACAACAGGGAATCAGCCCCAGCATTTT. Filled out from reference TRBV2 and TRBJ1-5, the complete variable domain reads EPEVTQTPSHQVTQMGQEVILRCVPISNHLYFYWYRQILGQKVEFLVSFYNNEISEKSEIFDDQFSVERPDGSNFTLKIRSTKLEDSAMYFCASTLSGVTTGNQPQHFGDGTRLSIL.

The chain combines TRBV30 with TRBJ1-1; D gene ambiguous. V was clipped by 7 bases and J by 1 base, with 13 bases between them. The CDR3 extends over 13 amino acids. CDR1 and CDR2 (germline): GTSNPN, SVGIG (reference sequence). The CDR3 nucleotides are TGTGCCTTGACCCGGGGTCCGAACACTGAAGCTTTCTTT. It is translated as CALTRGPNTEAFF.

The count of this clone is one. The chain uses TRBV9 and TRBJ2-7, with a weak D call TRBD1 (7 bases). Germline values: CDR1 SGDLS, CDR2 YYNGEE. Trimming removed 3 bases from V and 2 bases from J, with 12 bases in between. The CDR3 is made up of 14 amino acids. CDR3 DNA: TGTGCCAGCAGCGCGACAGGGAGGACCTACGAGCAGTACTTC. It yields the protein CASSATGRTYEQYF.

V is TRBV18 and J is TRBJ2-3, with a possible D match to TRBD1 (5 bases). The V gene's germline CDR1 is KGHSH and CDR2 LQKENI. V gave up 4 bases and J gave up 0 bases, with 5 bases separating them. This CDR3 region has 13 residues. CDR3 in DNA: TGTGCCAGCTCACAGGGGAGCACAGATACGCAGTATTTT. Translating it yields CASSQGSTDTQYF. Complete variable domain (other parts from reference TRBV18 and TRBJ2-3): NAGVMQNPRHLVRRRGQEARLRCSPMKGHSHVYWYRQLPEEGLKFMVYLQKENIIDESGMPKERFSAEFPKEGPSILRIQQVVRGDSAAYFCASSQGSTDTQYFGPGTRLTVL.

The rearrangement links TRBV4-3 to TRBJ2-1, with TRBD2 matching 14 bases. The CDR3 length is 18 residues. Per germline, CDR1 LGHNA and CDR2 YSLEER. V was clipped by 1 base and J by 2 bases; unmatched bases: 4. The CDR3 sequence: CASSQVGTSGSPYNEQFF. CDR3 DNA sequence: TGCGCCAGCAGCCAAGTTGGGACTAGCGGGAGCCCCTACAATGAGCAGTTCTTC.

The chain carries TRBV28 and TRBJ1-2; 7 nucleotides line up with TRBD1. The germline gives CDR1 MDHEN, CDR2 SYDVKM. The CDR3 has 16 residues. Trimming took 1 base from V and 0 from J; bases not matched to a gene: 5. DNA of the CDR3: TGTGCCAGCAGTTTATTGGGGGACAGTACTAACTATGGCTACACCTTC. Encoded protein: CASSLLGDSTNYGYTF.

This sequence joins TRBV28 and TRBJ2-7, with TRBD2 matching 13 bases. V shed 5 bases and J 3 bases; nucleotides not matched to a gene: 10. CDR3 length: 17 residues. Germline-derived CDR1 and CDR2 are MDHEN and SYDVKM. The CDR3 sequence is CASSPGLAGVISYEQYF. In DNA form, the CDR3 reads TGTGCCAGCAGTCCAGGACTAGCGGGAGTCATTAGCTACGAGCAGTACTTC.

The rearrangement links TRBV18 to TRBJ2-3, with 7 positions matching TRBD1. The CDR3 sequence is 16 residues long. J gave up 5 bases and V 5 bases, and 13 bases lay outside the gene matches. The germline V gene encodes CDR1 KGHSH and CDR2 LQKENI. The CDR3 nucleotides read TGTGCCAGCTCAGCATCTCAAGGTAGGACAGGAGATACGCAGTATTTT. It is translated as CASSASQGRTGDTQYF.

This chain joins TRBV6-1 and TRBJ2-3; 8 bases are shared with TRBD2. The CDR3 spans 14 residues. Germline V CDR1 and CDR2: MNHNS, SASEGT. V was pared by 3 bases and J by 6 bases, with 5 bases of the junction left unmatched. CDR3 loop: CASSERLALDTQYF. CDR3 nucleotides: TGTGCCAGCAGTGAGAGACTAGCGCTGGATACGCAGTATTTT.

This clone was counted only a few times. V and J are TRBV29-1 and TRBJ1-2; possible D gene TRBD1, 5 bases. This CDR3 contains 13 residues. V gave up 4 bases and J gave up 2 bases, with 11 bases separating them. Germline CDR1 is SQVTM and CDR2 is ANQGSEA. The CDR3, as DNA: TGCAGCGTTGCCGGAGGGGAGAACTATGGCTACACCTTC. Translated, it gives CSVAGGENYGYTF. Filled out from reference TRBV29-1 and TRBJ1-2, the complete variable domain reads SAVISQKPSRDICQRGTSLTIQCQVDSQVTMMFWYRQQPGQSLTLIATANQGSEATYESGFVIDKFPISRPNLTFSTLTVSNMSPEDSSIYLCSVAGGENYGYTFGSGTRLTVV.

V and J are TRBV6-5 and TRBJ2-2; a weak D match, TRBD1 (5 bases). The ends were cut back, 7 bases at V and 7 bases at J, with 13 bases in the middle. There are 13 residues in the CDR3. The germline V gene encodes CDR1 MNHEY and CDR2 SVGAGI. This CDR3 reads CASTLPGIGELFF. CDR3 bases: TGTGCCAGCACCTTACCAGGGATCGGGGAGCTGTTTTTT.

V is TRBV6-6 and J is TRBJ2-1, with D maybe TRBD1 (5 bases). V lost 6 bases and J lost 8, with 11 bases in between. CDR3 length: 12 residues. CDR1 and CDR2 from the germline V gene are MNHNY and SVGAGI (reference sequence). The CDR3 is CASRPQGHEQFF. CDR3 DNA: TGTGCCAGCAGACCTCAGGGTCATGAGCAGTTCTTC.

Note on this clone: This specimen includes other DNA sequences encoding the same CDR3. The chain couples TRBV4-3 to TRBJ2-7, with a possible D match to TRBD1 (6 bases). Germline lookup yields CDR1 LGHNA and CDR2 YSLEER. Between the trimmed V and J ends, which lost 0 bases and 0 bases, there was a span of 9 bases. This CDR3 is 15 amino acids long. The CDR3 is CASSQEGGSSYEQYF. CDR3 nucleotides: TGCGCCAGCAGCCAAGAAGGGGGAAGCTCCTACGAGCAGTACTTC.

The chain couples TRBV4-3 to TRBJ1-3, with unresolved D. The V and J ends lost 3 bases and 0 bases respectively, with 9 bases between them. CDR3 size: 15 residues. CDR1 is LGHNA, CDR2 YSLEER, per germline. The DNA for the CDR3 is TGCGCCAGCAGCCATGGACTGAGCTCTGGAAACACCATATATTTT. Amino acid sequence: CASSHGLSSGNTIYF.

The rearrangement joins TRBV27 to TRBJ2-1; the D gene is possibly TRBD2 (5 bases). The CDR3 consists of 18 residues. Germline loops: CDR1 MNHEY, CDR2 SMNVEV (reference sequence). Between the trimmed V and J ends, which lost 5 bases and 0 bases, there was a span of 20 bases. CDR3 in DNA: TGTGCCAGCAGTCCGAAAACCGAACTAGTGAGCTCCTACAATGAGCAGTTCTTC. Its protein product is CASSPKTELVSSYNEQFF.

The rearrangement uses TRBV6-1 and TRBJ1-1; D is uncertain. The CDR3 extends over 13 amino acids. The V gene's germline CDR1 is MNHNS and CDR2 SASEGT. Trimming removed 2 bases at V and 3 bases at J, with 7 bases between. The CDR3 DNA is TGTGCCAGCAGTGAACAGCAGGACACTGAAGCTTTCTTT. This encodes CASSEQQDTEAFF.

This clone was counted only a few times. The chain joins TRBV10-3 to TRBJ2-7; D is possibly TRBD2 (5 bases). Trimming removed 7 bases from V and 6 bases from J, with 10 bases in between. Germline CDR1 reads ENHRY; CDR2 reads SYGVKD. CDR3 size: 11 residues. CDR3 protein: CAINRGSEQYF. The CDR3 nucleotides are TGTGCCATCAATCGCGGGTCCGAGCAGTACTTC.